A single sample gave rise to the 19 T cell receptor beta chains below, sequenced in a study of OX40 agonist ivuxolimab in advanced cancers. Sequenced by immunoSEQ multiplex PCR; TCRdb stores in-frame clones only, minus some. The table lists 65,000 to 85,000 clones, more than 85% of them singletons, with 6.5% to 8.5% in the top ten. Material: CD4+ or CD8+ T cells sorted from blood, obtained in a trial of the OX40 agonist ivuxolimab. Every receptor here comes from an adult with an advanced solid tumor such as melanoma, head and neck, liver or kidney cancer.

This rearrangement joins TRBV6-5 to TRBJ1-1; D not resolved. Between the trimmed V and J ends, which lost 0 bases and 4 bases, there was a span of 6 bases. CDR1 and CDR2 from the germline V gene are MNHEY and SVGAGI. CDR3 length: 13 amino acids. CDR3 DNA: TGTGCCAGCAGTTACTCCAAGGGCACTGAAGCTTTCTTT. It encodes CASSYSKGTEAFF.

The chain employs TRBV28 and TRBJ2-7; D might be TRBD1 (5 bases). The CDR3 is 14 residues long. The V and J ends lost 4 bases and 0 bases respectively, with 10 bases between them. Germline V gene lookup returns CDR1 MDHEN and CDR2 SYDVKM. The CDR3 here is CASSSLQVSYEQYF. DNA of the CDR3: TGTGCCAGCAGTTCGTTACAGGTCTCCTACGAGCAGTACTTC.

The chain carries TRBV5-6 and TRBJ2-4; 7 bases match TRBD1. The germline V gene has CDR1 SGHDT and CDR2 YYEEEE. After removal of 4 bases from V and 0 bases from J, the junction contained 7 bases not matched to a gene. The length of the CDR3 is 16 residues. Here the CDR3 reads CASSPGTDLAKNIQYF. In DNA, the CDR3 is TGTGCCAGCAGCCCGGGGACAGATCTAGCCAAAAACATTCAGTACTTC.

This chain joins TRBV6-1 and TRBJ1-5; D not resolved. V lost 2 bases and J lost 4, with 21 bases in between. CDR1 is MNHNS and CDR2 is SASEGT in the germline V gene. This CDR3 region has 18 residues. CDR3 coding DNA: TGTGCCAGCAGTGAATATGATTCTGCGACATTGGGGAATCAGCCCCAGCATTTT. This gives the protein CASSEYDSATLGNQPQHF.

This clone has just one count. V and J are TRBV5-1 and TRBJ1-6; D gene unclear. CDR1 and CDR2 (germline): SGHRS, YFSETQ. Between the trimmed V and J ends, which lost 4 bases and 1 base, there was a span of 15 bases. This CDR3 contains 17 residues. CDR3 DNA: TGCGCCAGCAGCCTCGACCGGAGATCATCCTATAATTCACCCCTCCACTTT. Translation gives CASSLDRRSSYNSPLHF.

Only one count was recorded for this clone. The rearrangement uses TRBV19 and TRBJ1-6; tentative D call: TRBD1 (5 bases). Germline CDR1 is LNHDA and CDR2 is SQIVND (reference sequence). Trimming pared 3 bases from V and 7 bases from J, leaving 10 bases between. The CDR3 is made up of 14 amino acids. Here the CDR3 reads CASSIGASNSPLHF. The CDR3 region has the DNA TGTGCCAGTAGTATCGGGGCAAGCAATTCACCCCTCCACTTT.

The gene calls are TRBV2 and TRBJ2-1, with D unclear. There are 13 residues in the CDR3. Looked up from germline, CDR1 is SNHLY and CDR2 is FYNNEI. Trimming removed 8 bases at V and 4 bases at J, with 12 bases between. The CDR3 nucleotides are TGTGCCAGCCACTCCGGAGTTTACAATGAGCAGTTCTTC. Translating it yields CASHSGVYNEQFF.

This rearrangement joins TRBV7-3 to TRBJ1-2, with 8 bases aligning to TRBD1. The germline V gene encodes CDR1 SGHTA and CDR2 FQGTGA. V dropped 5 bases and J dropped 8; count of bases not matched to a gene: 7. CDR3 length: 13 amino acids. CDR3 DNA: TGTGCCAGCAGCCTAGGACAGGGTTGGGGCTACACCTTC. Translation: CASSLGQGWGYTF.

The CDR3 coding sequence is TGTGCCTGGAGTAAGGCCGCAACTAATGAAAAACTGTTTTTT. Translating gives CAWSKAATNEKLFF. This chain connects TRBV30 to TRBJ1-4, with D unresolved. CDR1 and CDR2 from the germline V gene are GTSNPN and SVGIG (reference sequence). This CDR3 spans 14 amino acids. V lost 2 bases, J lost 0 bases, and 7 bases lay in between.

The chain links TRBV9 to TRBJ2-1, with D perhaps assigned TRBD1 or TRBD2 (6 bases each). Per germline, CDR1 SGDLS and CDR2 YYNGEE. The CDR3 totals 15 residues. Trimming took 0 bases from V and 3 from J, leaving 10 bases between them. CDR3 sequence reads: CASSVGGANYNEQFF. The CDR3 bases are TGTGCCAGCAGCGTAGGGGGGGCTAACTACAATGAGCAGTTCTTC.

The rearrangement uses TRBV19 and TRBJ2-7; 10 bases line up with TRBD1. The CDR3 length is 16 residues. Germline V gene data show CDR1 as LNHDA and CDR2 as SQIVND (reference sequence). With V trimmed by 3 bases and J by 7 bases, 12 bases remained unmatched. CDR3 bases: TGTGCCAGTAGTATGCGTCCGGGACAGGGGTTTAGAGAGCAGTACTTC. Translation: CASSMRPGQGFREQYF.

The chain employs TRBV9 and TRBJ2-7, with 9 bases matching TRBD2. V was clipped by 4 bases and J by 3 bases; unmatched bases: 5. Germline V lookup: CDR1 SGDLS, CDR2 YYNGEE. The CDR3 sequence is 14 residues long. The CDR3 DNA reads as TGTGCCAGCAGCCCCCGTAGCGGGGGCTACGAGCAGTACTTC. Its translation: CASSPRSGGYEQYF. The entire variable domain, with the rest obtained from reference TRBV9 and TRBJ2-7, is as follows: DSGVTQTPKHLITATGQRVTLRCSPRSGDLSVYWYQQSLDQGLQFLIQYYNGEERAKGNILERFSAQQFPDLHSELNLSSLELGDSALYFCASSPRSGGYEQYFGPGTRLTVT.

The genes are TRBV5-1 and TRBJ1-6; 7 positions agree with TRBD1. With V trimmed by 0 bases and J by 4 bases, 7 bases remained unmatched. The CDR3 runs 17 residues. CDR1 and CDR2 (germline): SGHRS, YFSETQ. The CDR3 reads CASSLDVGGAYNSPLHF. The CDR3 DNA reads TGCGCCAGCAGCTTGGATGTAGGGGGCGCATATAATTCACCCCTCCACTTT.

The V gene is TRBV19, the J gene TRBJ2-3; TRBD2 agrees at 13 bases. V was clipped by 4 bases and J by 4 bases; unmatched bases: 2. This CDR3 contains 15 residues. The germline gives CDR1 LNHDA, CDR2 SQIVND (reference sequence). CDR3 in amino acids: CASSTTSGGADTQYF. CDR3 DNA sequence: TGTGCCAGTAGTACCACTAGCGGGGGGGCAGATACGCAGTATTTT.

This chain uses TRBV7-9 with TRBJ1-2, with D unresolved. Germline V gene data show CDR1 as SEHNR and CDR2 as FQNEAQ (reference sequence). The CDR3 is 14 residues long. The ends were cut back, 1 base at V and 4 bases at J, with 10 bases in the middle. CDR3 sequence: CASSLDEGPYGYTF. The CDR3 DNA sequence: TGTGCCAGCAGCTTAGATGAGGGCCCCTATGGCTACACCTTC.

The chain links TRBV29-1 to TRBJ2-7; D remains ambiguous. Trimming left V 5 bases short and J 6 bases short, with 11 bases between. Germline V CDR1 and CDR2: SQVTM, ANQGSEA. CDR3 length: 11 residues. The CDR3 DNA reads as TGCAGCGTTAGGGTAGGGCTCGAGCAGTACTTC. Translating gives CSVRVGLEQYF.

The V gene is TRBV19, the J gene TRBJ2-7, with D tentatively TRBD1 or TRBD2 (5 bases each). V was pared by 5 bases and J by 0 bases, with 23 bases between. Germline V gene data show CDR1 as LNHDA and CDR2 as SQIVND (reference sequence). The CDR3 length is 18 residues. The CDR3 nucleotides are TGTGCCAGTAGTCCCGGGGTTTCCCGGGGCCGGAGCTCCTACGAGCAGTACTTC. Its translation is CASSPGVSRGRSSYEQYF.

This chain's CDR3 is CAWSLPGLGYGANVLTF. In DNA, the CDR3 is TGTGCCTGGAGTCTTCCGGGACTAGGGTATGGGGCCAACGTCCTGACTTTC. The chain carries TRBV30 and TRBJ2-6; 8 nucleotides match TRBD2. The CDR3 runs to 17 residues. Germline V gene sequence: CDR1 GTSNPN, CDR2 SVGIG (reference sequence). With 2 bases clipped from V and 3 bases from J, the junction kept 9 bases outside the gene matches.

This chain joins TRBV11-2 and TRBJ2-1; the D is unclear. V was clipped by 0 bases and J by 8 bases, with 17 bases between them. This CDR3 region has 16 residues. Germline CDR1 is SGHAT and CDR2 is FQNNGV. The CDR3 nucleotides are TGTGCCAGCAGCTTAGATCTATCCCCGGGTACCTATGAGCAGTTCTTC. Protein: CASSLDLSPGTYEQFF.